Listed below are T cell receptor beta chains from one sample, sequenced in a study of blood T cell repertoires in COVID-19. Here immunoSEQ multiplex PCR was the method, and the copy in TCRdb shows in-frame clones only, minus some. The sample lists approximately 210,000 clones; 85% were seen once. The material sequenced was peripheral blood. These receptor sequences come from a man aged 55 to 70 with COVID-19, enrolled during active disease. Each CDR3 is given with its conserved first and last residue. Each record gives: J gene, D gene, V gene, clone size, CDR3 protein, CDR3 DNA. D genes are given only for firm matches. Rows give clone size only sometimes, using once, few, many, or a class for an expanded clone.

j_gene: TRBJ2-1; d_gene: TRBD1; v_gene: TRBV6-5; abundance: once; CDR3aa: CASRSGGAVFNEQFF; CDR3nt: TGTGCCAGCAGGTCAGGGGGCGCCGTTTTCAATGAGCAGTTCTTC
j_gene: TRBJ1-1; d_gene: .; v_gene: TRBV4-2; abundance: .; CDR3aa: CASSQETEAFF; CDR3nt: TGTGCCAGCAGCCAAGAAACAGAAGCTTTCTTT
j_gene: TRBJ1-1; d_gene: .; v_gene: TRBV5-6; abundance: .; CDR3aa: CASSRTGNTEAFF; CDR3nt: TGTGCCAGCAGCCGTACAGGAAACACTGAAGCTTTCTTT
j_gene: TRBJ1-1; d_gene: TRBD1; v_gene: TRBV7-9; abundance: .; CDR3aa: CASSPDRGNTEAFF; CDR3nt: TGTGCCAGCAGCCCGGACAGGGGGAACACTGAAGCTTTCTTT
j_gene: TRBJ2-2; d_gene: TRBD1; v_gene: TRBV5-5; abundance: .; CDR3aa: CASSFSTGETGELFF; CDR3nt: TGTGCCAGCAGCTTTTCGACAGGGGAAACCGGGGAGCTGTTTTTT
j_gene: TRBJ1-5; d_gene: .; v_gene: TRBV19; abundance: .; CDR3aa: CASSIVGEEDQPQHF; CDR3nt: TGTGCCAGTAGTATAGTAGGGGAGGAGGATCAGCCCCAGCATTTT
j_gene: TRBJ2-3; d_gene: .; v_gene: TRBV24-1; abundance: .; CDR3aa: CATSDSGTDTQYF; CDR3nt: TGTGCCACCAGTGATTCGGGCACAGATACGCAGTATTTT
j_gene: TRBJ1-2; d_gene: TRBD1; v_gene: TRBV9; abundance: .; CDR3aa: CASSVDPGGNYGYTF; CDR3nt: TGTGCCAGCAGCGTAGACCCAGGGGGCAACTATGGCTACACCTTC
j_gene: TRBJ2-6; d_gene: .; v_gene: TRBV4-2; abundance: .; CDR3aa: CASSQGGSGANVLTF; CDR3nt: TGTGCCAGCAGCCAAGGAGGCTCTGGGGCCAACGTCCTGACTTTC
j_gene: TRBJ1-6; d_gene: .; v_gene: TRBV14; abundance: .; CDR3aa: CASSQDTGMLYNSPLHF; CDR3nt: TGTGCCAGCAGCCAAGATACGGGAATGCTGTATAATTCACCCCTCCACTTT
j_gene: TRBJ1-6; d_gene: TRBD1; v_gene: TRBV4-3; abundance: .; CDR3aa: CASSQDVGTGGSAYNSPLHF; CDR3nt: TGCGCCAGCAGCCAAGATGTTGGGACAGGGGGCAGCGCCTATAATTCACCCCTCCACTTT
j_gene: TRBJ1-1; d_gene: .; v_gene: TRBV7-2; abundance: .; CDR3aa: CASSLATQGGTEAFF; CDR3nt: TGTGCCAGCAGCTTAGCAACCCAGGGAGGCACTGAAGCTTTCTTT
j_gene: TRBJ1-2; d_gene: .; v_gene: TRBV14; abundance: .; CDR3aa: CASSQGRYYGYTF; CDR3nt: TGTGCCAGCAGCCAAGGCAGGTACTATGGCTACACCTTC
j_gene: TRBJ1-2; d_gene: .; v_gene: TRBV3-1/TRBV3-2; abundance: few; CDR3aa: CASSQDLNYGYTF; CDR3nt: TGTGCCAGCAGCCAAGATCTGAACTATGGCTACACCTTC
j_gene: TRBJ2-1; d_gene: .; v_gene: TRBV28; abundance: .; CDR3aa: CATGQKGYEQFF; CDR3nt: TGTGCCACCGGACAGAAAGGGTATGAGCAGTTCTTC
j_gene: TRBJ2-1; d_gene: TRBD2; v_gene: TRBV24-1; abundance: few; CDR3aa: CATSDPGHPGRRGIYNEQFF; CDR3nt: TGTGCCACCAGTGATCCAGGACACCCGGGTCGGCGGGGGATCTACAATGAGCAGTTCTTC
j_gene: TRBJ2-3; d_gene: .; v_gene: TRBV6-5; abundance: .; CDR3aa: CASRRAGTDTQYF; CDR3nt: TGTGCCAGTAGAAGGGCGGGAACAGATACGCAGTATTTT
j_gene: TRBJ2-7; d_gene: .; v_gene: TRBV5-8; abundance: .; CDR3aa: CASSLRGGEQYF; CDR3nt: TGTGCCAGCAGCTTGAGAGGGGGAGAGCAGTACTTC
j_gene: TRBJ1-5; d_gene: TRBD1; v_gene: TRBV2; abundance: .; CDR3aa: CASTPGQGGNQPQHF; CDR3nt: TGTGCCAGCACCCCGGGACAGGGCGGCAATCAGCCCCAGCATTTT
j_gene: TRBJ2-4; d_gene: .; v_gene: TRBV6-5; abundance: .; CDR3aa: CASSFRVGGMDIQYF; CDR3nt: TGTGCCAGCAGTTTCCGGGTCGGAGGAATGGACATTCAGTACTTC
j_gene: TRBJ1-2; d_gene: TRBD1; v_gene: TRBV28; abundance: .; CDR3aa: CASSSGGNYGYTF; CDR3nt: TGTGCCAGCAGTTCAGGGGGCAACTATGGCTACACCTTC
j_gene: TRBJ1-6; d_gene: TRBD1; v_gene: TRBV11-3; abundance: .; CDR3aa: CASSADRASPLHF; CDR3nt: TGTGCCAGCAGCGCGGACAGGGCTTCACCCCTCCACTTT
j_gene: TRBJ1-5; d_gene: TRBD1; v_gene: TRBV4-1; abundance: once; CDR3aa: CASSLQGAGQPQHF; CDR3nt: TGCGCCAGCAGCCTACAGGGGGCCGGTCAGCCCCAGCATTTT
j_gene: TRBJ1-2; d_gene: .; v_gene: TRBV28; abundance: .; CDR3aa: CASSFMGGYGYTF; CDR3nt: TGTGCCAGCAGTTTCATGGGAGGATATGGCTACACCTTC
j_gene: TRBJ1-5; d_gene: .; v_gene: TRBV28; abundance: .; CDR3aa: CASSPLRGNSNQPQHF; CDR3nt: TGTGCCAGCAGCCCCCTGCGCGGAAATAGCAATCAGCCCCAGCATTTT
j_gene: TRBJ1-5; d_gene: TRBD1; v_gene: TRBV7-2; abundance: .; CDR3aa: CASSLRQGGSNQPQHF; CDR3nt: TGTGCCAGCAGCTTAAGACAGGGTGGTAGCAATCAGCCCCAGCATTTT
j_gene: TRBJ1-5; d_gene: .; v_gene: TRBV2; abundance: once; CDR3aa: CASSGGEDQPQHF; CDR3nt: TGTGCCAGCAGTGGCGGGGAGGATCAGCCCCAGCATTTT
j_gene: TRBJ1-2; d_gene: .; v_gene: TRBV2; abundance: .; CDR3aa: CASGRDSSNYGYTF; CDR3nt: TGTGCCAGCGGGCGGGACTCCTCGAACTATGGCTACACCTTC
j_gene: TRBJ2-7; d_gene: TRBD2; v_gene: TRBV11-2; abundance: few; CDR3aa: CASSSWTSGSTYEQYF; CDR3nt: TGTGCCAGCAGCTCTTGGACTAGCGGGAGCACCTACGAGCAGTACTTC
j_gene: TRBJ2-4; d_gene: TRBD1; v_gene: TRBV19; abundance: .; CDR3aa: CASSPRTGAAKNIQYF; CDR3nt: TGTGCCAGTAGTCCGCGTACAGGGGCTGCCAAAAACATTCAGTACTTC
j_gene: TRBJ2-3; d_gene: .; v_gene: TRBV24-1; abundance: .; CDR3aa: CATSDPGPGLRTDTQYF; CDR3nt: TGTGCCACCAGTGACCCAGGCCCCGGACTTCGCACAGATACGCAGTATTTT
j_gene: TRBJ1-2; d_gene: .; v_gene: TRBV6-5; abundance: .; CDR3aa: CASSLGRGAGYGYTF; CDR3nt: TGTGCCAGCAGTTTGGGGCGGGGGGCCGGCTATGGCTACACCTTC
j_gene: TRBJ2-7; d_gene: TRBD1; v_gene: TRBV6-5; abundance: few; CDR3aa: CASSTGTGAFKQYF; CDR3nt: TGTGCCAGCAGTACCGGGACAGGCGCCTTCAAGCAGTACTTC
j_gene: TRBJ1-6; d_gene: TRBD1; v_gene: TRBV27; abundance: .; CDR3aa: CASSRTGPANSPLHF; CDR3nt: TGTGCCAGCAGTAGGACAGGGCCCGCTAATTCACCCCTCCACTTT
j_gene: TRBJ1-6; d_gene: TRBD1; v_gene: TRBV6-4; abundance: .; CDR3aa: CATSQGASNSPLHF; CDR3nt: TGTGCCACTTCGCAGGGGGCGAGTAATTCACCCCTCCACTTT
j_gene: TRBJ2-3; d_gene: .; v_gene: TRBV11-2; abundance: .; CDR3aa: CASSFPGDGTDTQYF; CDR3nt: TGTGCCAGCAGCTTTCCGGGAGATGGCACAGATACGCAGTATTTT
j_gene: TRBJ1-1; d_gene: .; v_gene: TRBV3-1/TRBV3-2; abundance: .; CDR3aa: CASSPKVGGSEAFF; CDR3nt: TGTGCCAGCAGCCCCAAGGTAGGCGGCTCTGAAGCTTTCTTT
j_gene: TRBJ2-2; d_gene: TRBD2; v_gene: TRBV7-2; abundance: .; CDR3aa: CASSWTSGRGTGELFF; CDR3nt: TGTGCCAGCAGCTGGACTAGCGGGAGGGGAACCGGGGAGCTGTTTTTT
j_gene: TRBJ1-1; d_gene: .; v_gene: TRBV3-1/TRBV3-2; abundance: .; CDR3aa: CASSLREANTEAFF; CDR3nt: TGTGCCAGCAGCCTCAGGGAGGCGAACACTGAAGCTTTCTTT
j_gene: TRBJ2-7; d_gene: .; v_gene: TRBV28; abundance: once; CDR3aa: CASTSGQGRYEQYF; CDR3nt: TGTGCCAGCACCTCTGGGCAGGGGCGGTACGAGCAGTACTTC
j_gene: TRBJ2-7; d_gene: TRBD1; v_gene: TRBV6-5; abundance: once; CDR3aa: CASSYRTGAGEQYF; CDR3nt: TGTGCCAGCAGTTACCGGACAGGGGCGGGGGAGCAGTACTTC
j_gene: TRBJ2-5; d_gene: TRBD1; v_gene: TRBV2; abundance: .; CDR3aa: CASSSQGQGVETQYF; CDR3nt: TGTGCCAGCAGTAGCCAGGGACAGGGGGTCGAGACCCAGTACTTC
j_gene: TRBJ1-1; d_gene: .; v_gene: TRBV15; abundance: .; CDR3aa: CATSRWPPRETFF; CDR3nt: TGTGCCACCAGCAGATGGCCCCCTCGGGAGACTTTCTTT
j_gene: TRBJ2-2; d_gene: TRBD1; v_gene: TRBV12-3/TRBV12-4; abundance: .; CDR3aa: CASSLQGTGELFF; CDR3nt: TGTGCCAGCAGCCTACAGGGGACCGGGGAGCTGTTTTTT
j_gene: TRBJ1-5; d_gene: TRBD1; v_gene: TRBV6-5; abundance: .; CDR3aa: CACSGQQNQPQHF; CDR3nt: TGTGCCTGTTCGGGACAGCAGAATCAGCCCCAGCATTTT
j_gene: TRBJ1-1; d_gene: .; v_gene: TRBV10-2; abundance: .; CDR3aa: CASSAQREDTEAFF; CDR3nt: TGCGCCAGCAGTGCACAAAGGGAGGACACTGAAGCTTTCTTT
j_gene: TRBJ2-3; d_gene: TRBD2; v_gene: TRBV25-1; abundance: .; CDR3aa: CASSESSGRWADTQYF; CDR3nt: TGTGCCAGCAGTGAATCTAGCGGGAGGTGGGCAGATACGCAGTATTTT
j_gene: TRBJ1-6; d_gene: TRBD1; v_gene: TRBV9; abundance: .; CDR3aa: CASSLTGLGSPLHF; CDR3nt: TGTGCCAGCAGCTTGACAGGGCTTGGTTCACCCCTCCACTTT
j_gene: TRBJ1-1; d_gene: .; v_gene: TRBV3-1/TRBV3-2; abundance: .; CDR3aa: CASSQEGGKTEAFF; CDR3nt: TGTGCCAGCAGCCAAGAGGGGGGGAAGACTGAAGCTTTCTTT
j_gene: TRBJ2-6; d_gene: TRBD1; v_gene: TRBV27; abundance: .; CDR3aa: CASRGNAISLTGANVLTF; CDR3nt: TGTGCTTCCAGGGGGAATGCGATAAGTTTAACAGGGGCCAACGTCCTGACTTTC